The next 9 T cell receptor beta chains were all read from a single sample in a study of blood T cell repertoires in COVID-19. Generated by immunoSEQ multiplex PCR, the TCRdb table keeps only in-frame clones and is missing some. The sample records around 94,000 clones, 84% being singletons. Input material: peripheral blood. The receptors shown here come from a man between 40 and 49 years old with active or convalescent COVID-19.

This chain joins TRBV20-1 and TRBJ1-1; D is unresolved. Trimming took off 3 bases at V and 3 bases at J, with 14 bases between the two ends. The CDR3 covers 14 residues. CDR1 and CDR2 from the germline V gene are DFQATT and SNEGSKA (reference sequence). CDR3: CSASSRGSHTEAFF. The CDR3, as DNA: TGCAGTGCTAGTTCTAGAGGCAGTCACACTGAAGCTTTCTTT.

This clone has just one count. V usage is TRBV27 and J usage is TRBJ2-7; the match to TRBD2 covers 13 bases. The V gene end was trimmed by 5 bases and the J gene end by 7 bases; junction bases not matched to a gene: 11. Germline values: CDR1 MNHEY, CDR2 SMNVEV (reference sequence). The CDR3 consists of 16 residues. As DNA, the CDR3 is TGTGCCAGCAGTCCCCACCAACTAGCGGGGGGGCGGGAGCAGTACTTC. Protein: CASSPHQLAGGREQYF.

The chain uses TRBV19 and TRBJ1-2, with D possibly TRBD1 on 6 matching bases. The CDR3 is made up of 13 amino acids. CDR1 LNHDA and CDR2 SQIVND come from the germline V gene (reference sequence). Trimming shortened V by 3 bases and J by 7 bases, and 12 bases separated the two germline ends. The CDR3 protein is CASSILGAGGYTF. In DNA, the CDR3 is TGTGCCAGTAGTATTTTGGGGGCCGGTGGCTACACCTTC.

The genes are TRBV5-1 and TRBJ2-5; D not certain. V was cut by 3 bases and J by 5 bases, with 17 bases left in between. The CDR3 extends over 15 amino acids. The germline V gene encodes CDR1 SGHRS and CDR2 YFSETQ. CDR3 residues: CASSSATNVGETQYF. The CDR3 DNA reads as TGCGCCAGCAGCTCTGCTACTAATGTTGGCGAGACCCAGTACTTC.

In its sample, this clone was seen a few times. The chain joins TRBV19 to TRBJ1-5; possibly TRBD1 for D (5 bases). Trimming stripped 7 bases from V and 8 bases from J, with 15 bases between. CDR3 length equals 13 residues. Germline CDR1 LNHDA, CDR2 SQIVND (reference sequence). The CDR3 region has the DNA TGTGCCAGTAAGGGGCGGCAGTATGAGCCCCAGCATTTT. The encoded protein is CASKGRQYEPQHF.

V usage is TRBV9 and J usage is TRBJ2-7; perhaps TRBD1 as D (7 bases). The CDR3 contains 15 residues. Deletions cut 2 bases from V and 5 bases from J, with 17 bases between. Looked up from germline, CDR1 is SGDLS and CDR2 is YYNGEE. CDR3 in DNA: TGTGCCAGCAGCGTGGAGGGACTCGGGACAGACGAGCAGTACTTC. Protein: CASSVEGLGTDEQYF.

This clone was detected only once. V usage is TRBV10-2 and J usage is TRBJ2-1; D is ambiguous. The CDR3 extends over 14 amino acids. Trimming shortened V by 6 bases and J by 4 bases, and 13 bases separated the two germline ends. Per germline, CDR1 WSHSY and CDR2 SAAADI. In nucleotides, the CDR3 is TGCGCCAGCAGGGTGCGCGGATTTTACAATGAGCAGTTCTTC. Protein sequence: CASRVRGFYNEQFF.

This chain uses TRBV18 with TRBJ1-5, with no clear D. Trimming shortened V by 5 bases and J by 6 bases, and 14 bases separated the two germline ends. Germline loops: CDR1 KGHSH, CDR2 LQKENI. The length of the CDR3 is 14 residues. The CDR3 DNA is TGTGCCAGCTCAAAGTCCGGGGTTGGTCAGCCCCAGCATTTT. Protein: CASSKSGVGQPQHF.

The chain carries TRBV6-5 and TRBJ1-3, with a tentative D call TRBD1 (5 bases). CDR1 is MNHEY and CDR2 is SVGAGI in the germline V gene. V was shortened by 0 bases and J by 2 bases, with 11 bases between the two germline ends. The CDR3 runs 16 residues. The CDR3 DNA reads TGTGCCAGCAGTTACTCTCAACGGACAACTGGAAACACCATATATTTT. Amino acids: CASSYSQRTTGNTIYF.